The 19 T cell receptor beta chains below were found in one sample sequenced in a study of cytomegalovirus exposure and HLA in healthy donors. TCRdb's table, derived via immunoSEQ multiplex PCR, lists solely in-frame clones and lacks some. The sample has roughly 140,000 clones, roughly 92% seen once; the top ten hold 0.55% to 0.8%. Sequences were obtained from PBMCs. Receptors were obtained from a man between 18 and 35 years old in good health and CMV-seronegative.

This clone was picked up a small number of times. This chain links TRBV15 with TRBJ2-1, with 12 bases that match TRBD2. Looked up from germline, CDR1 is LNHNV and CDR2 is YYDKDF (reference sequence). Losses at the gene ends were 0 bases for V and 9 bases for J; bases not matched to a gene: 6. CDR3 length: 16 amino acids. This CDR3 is CATSRDPTSGSREQFF. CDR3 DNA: TGTGCCACCAGCAGAGACCCGACTAGCGGGAGCCGTGAGCAGTTCTTC.

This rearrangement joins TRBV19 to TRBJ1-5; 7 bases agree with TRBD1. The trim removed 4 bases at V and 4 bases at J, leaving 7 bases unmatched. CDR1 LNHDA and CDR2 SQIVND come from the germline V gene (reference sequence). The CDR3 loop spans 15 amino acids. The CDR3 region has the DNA TGTGCCAGTAGTAAACTCCGGGACAGAAATCAGCCCCAGCATTTT. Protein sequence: CASSKLRDRNQPQHF.

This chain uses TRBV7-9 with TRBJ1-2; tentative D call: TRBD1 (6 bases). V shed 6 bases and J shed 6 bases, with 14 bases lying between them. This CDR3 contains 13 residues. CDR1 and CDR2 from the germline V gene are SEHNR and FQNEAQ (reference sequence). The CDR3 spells CASSRTVANGYTF. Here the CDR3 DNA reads TGTGCCAGCAGTCGGACAGTTGCAAATGGCTACACCTTC.

The CDR3 sequence is CASSWDMRNTEAFF. DNA for the CDR3: TGTGCCAGCAGTTGGGACATGAGGAACACTGAAGCTTTCTTT. This rearrangement joins TRBV6-1 to TRBJ1-1, with D perhaps matching TRBD1 (6 bases). The germline V gene encodes CDR1 MNHNS and CDR2 SASEGT. This CDR3 comprises 14 residues. V was shortened by 5 bases and J by 1 base, with 11 bases between the two germline ends.

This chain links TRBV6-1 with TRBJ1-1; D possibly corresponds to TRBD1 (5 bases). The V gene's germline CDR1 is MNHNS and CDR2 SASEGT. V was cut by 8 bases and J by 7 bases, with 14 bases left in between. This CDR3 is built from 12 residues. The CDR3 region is CASWRAGGEAFF. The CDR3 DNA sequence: TGTGCCAGCTGGAGGGCGGGGGGTGAAGCTTTCTTT.

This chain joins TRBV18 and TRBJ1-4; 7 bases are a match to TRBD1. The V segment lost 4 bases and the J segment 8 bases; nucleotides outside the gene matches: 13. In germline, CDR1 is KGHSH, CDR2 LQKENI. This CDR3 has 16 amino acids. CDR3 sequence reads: CASSLRVTGTQEKLFF. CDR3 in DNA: TGTGCCAGCTCACTTCGTGTGACAGGGACTCAGGAAAAACTGTTTTTT.

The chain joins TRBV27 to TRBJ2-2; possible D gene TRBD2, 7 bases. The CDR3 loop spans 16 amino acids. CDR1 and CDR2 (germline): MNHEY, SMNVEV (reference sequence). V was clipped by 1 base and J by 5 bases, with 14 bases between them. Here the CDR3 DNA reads TGTGCCAGCAGTTTATGGGGGGGGGCGGGAACCGGGGAGCTGTTTTTT. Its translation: CASSLWGGAGTGELFF.

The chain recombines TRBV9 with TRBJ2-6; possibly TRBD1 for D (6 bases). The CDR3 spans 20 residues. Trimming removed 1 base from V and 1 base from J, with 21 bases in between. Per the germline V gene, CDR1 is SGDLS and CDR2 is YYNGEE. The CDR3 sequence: CASSVNPPFSQGSGANVLTF. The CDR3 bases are TGTGCCAGCAGCGTAAATCCCCCGTTTAGTCAGGGGTCTGGGGCCAACGTCCTGACTTTC.

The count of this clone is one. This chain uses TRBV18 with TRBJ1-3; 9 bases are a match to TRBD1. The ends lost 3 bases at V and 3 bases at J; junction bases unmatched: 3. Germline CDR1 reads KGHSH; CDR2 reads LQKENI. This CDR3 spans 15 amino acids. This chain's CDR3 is CASSPPGQGGNTIYF. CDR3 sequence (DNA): TGTGCCAGCTCACCGCCGGGACAGGGTGGAAACACCATATATTTT. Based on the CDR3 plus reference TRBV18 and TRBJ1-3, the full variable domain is NAGVMQNPRHLVRRRGQEARLRCSPMKGHSHVYWYRQLPEEGLKFMVYLQKENIIDESGMPKERFSAEFPKEGPSILRIQQVVRGDSAAYFCASSPPGQGGNTIYFGEGSWLTVV.

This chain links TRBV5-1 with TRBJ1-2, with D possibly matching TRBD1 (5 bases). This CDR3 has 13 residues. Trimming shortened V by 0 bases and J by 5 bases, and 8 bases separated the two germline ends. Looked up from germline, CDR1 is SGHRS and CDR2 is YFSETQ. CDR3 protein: CASSLGSGYGYTF. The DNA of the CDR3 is TGCGCCAGCAGCTTGGGGTCAGGGTATGGCTACACCTTC.

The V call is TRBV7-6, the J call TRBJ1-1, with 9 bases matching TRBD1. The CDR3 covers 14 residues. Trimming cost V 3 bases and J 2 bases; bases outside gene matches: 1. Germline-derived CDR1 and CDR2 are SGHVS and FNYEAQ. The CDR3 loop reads CASSLGQGNTEAFF. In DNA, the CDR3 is TGTGCCAGCAGCTTGGGACAGGGTAACACTGAAGCTTTCTTT.

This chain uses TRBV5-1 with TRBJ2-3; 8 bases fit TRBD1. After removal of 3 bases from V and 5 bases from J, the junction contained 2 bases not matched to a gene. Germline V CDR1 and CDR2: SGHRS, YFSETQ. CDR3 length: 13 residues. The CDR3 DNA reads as TGCGCCAGCAGCTCCGACAGGGGAGATACGCAGTATTTT. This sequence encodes CASSSDRGDTQYF. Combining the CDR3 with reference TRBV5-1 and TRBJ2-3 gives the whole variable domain KAGVTQTPRYLIKTRGQQVTLSCSPISGHRSVSWYQQTPGQGLQFLFEYFSETQRNKGNFPGRFSGRQFSNSRSEMNVSTLELGDSALYLCASSSDRGDTQYFGPGTRLTVL.

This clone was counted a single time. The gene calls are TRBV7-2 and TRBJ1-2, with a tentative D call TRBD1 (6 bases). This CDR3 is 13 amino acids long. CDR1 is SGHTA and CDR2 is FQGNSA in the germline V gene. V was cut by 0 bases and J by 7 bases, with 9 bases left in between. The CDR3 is CASSLAGTLGYTF. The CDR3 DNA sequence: TGTGCCAGCAGCTTAGCCGGGACACTTGGCTACACCTTC.

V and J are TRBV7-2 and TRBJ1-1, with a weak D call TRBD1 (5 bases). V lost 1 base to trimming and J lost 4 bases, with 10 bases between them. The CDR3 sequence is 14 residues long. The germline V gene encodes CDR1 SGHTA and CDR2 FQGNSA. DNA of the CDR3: TGTGCCAGCAGCTTAGTCGGGGGACCCACTGAAGCTTTCTTT. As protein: CASSLVGGPTEAFF. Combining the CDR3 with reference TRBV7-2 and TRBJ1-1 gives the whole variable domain GAGVSQSPSNKVTEKGKDVELRCDPISGHTALYWYRQSLGQGLEFLIYFQGNSAPDKSGLPSDRFSAERTGGSVSTLTIQRTQQEDSAVYLCASSLVGGPTEAFFGQGTRLTVV.

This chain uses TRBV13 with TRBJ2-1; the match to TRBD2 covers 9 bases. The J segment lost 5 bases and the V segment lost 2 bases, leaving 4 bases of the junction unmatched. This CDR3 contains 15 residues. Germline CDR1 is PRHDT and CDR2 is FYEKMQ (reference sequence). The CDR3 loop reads CASSLLAGKNNEQFF. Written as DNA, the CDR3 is TGTGCCAGCAGCTTACTAGCGGGGAAGAACAATGAGCAGTTCTTC. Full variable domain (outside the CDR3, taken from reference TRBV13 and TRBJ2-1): AAGVIQSPRHLIKEKRETATLKCYPIPRHDTVYWYQQGPGQDPQFLISFYEKMQSDKGSIPDRFSAQQFSDYHSELNMSSLELGDSALYFCASSLLAGKNNEQFFGPGTRLTVL.

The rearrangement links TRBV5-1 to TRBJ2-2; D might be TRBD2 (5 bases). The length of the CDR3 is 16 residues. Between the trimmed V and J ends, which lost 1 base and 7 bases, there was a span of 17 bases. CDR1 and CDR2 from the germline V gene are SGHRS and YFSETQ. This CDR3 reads CASSLFDPSSGGELFF. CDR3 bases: TGCGCCAGCAGCTTGTTCGATCCTTCCAGCGGCGGGGAGCTGTTTTTT.

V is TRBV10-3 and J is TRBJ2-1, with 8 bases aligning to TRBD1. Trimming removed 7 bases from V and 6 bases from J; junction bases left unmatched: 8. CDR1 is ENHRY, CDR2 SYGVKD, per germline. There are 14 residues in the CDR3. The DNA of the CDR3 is TGTGCCATCACCGCCGGACAGGGAGGCAATGAGCAGTTCTTC. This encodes CAITAGQGGNEQFF.

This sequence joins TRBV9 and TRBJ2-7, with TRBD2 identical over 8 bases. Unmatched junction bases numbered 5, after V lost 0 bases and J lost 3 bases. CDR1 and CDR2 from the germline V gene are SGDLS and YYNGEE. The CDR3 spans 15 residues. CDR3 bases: TGTGCCAGCAGCGTAGCGGGGGGGCCTATCTACGAGCAGTACTTC. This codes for CASSVAGGPIYEQYF.

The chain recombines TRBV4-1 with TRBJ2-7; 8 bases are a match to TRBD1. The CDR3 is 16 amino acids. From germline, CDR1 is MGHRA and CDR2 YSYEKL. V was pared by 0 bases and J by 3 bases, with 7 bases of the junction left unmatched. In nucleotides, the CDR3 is TGCGCCAGCAGCCAAGATCCCCCGGGACAGGTCTACGAGCAGTACTTC. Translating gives CASSQDPPGQVYEQYF.